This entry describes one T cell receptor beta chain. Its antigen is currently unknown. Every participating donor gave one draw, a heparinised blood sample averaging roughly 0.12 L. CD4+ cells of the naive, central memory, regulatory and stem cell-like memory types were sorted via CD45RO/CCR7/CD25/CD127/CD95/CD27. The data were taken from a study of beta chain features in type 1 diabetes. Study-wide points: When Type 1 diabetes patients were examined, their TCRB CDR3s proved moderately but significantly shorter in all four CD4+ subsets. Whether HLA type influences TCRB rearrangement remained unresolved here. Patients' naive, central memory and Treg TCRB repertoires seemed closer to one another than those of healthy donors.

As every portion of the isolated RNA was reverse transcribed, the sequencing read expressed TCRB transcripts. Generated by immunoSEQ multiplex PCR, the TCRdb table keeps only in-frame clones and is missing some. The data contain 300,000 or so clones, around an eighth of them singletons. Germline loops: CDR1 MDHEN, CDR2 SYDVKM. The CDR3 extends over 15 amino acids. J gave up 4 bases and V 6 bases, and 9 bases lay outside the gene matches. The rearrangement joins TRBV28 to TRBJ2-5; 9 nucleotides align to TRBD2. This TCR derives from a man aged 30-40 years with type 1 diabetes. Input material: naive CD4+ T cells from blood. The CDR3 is CASRIAGVSRETQYF. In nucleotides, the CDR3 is TGTGCCAGCAGGATAGCGGGAGTCTCCCGAGAGACCCAGTACTTC.